Each of the 14 T cell receptor beta chains below was sequenced from the same sample in a study of T cells in Graves' hyperthyroidism and ophthalmopathy. Template material for amplifying TCR beta CDR3 regions consisted of RNA transcripts. In the first-round RT-PCR of the TCR CDR3, the HTBI primer set was used. MiXCR, run by TCRdb on the multiplex PCR reads, gives a single entry per CDR3 protein. The data hold approximately 270,000 distinct CDR3 sequences, with approximately 15% observed a single time. The sequenced material came from blood. These receptor sequences come from a woman aged 40 to 49 with Graves' hyperthyroidism that later progressed to Graves' ophthalmopathy.

This clonotype was counted a few times. The chain combines TRBV4-1 with TRBJ2-5; D possibly corresponds to TRBD2 (6 bases). The CDR3 consists of 14 residues. Germline V gene sequence: CDR1 MGHRA, CDR2 YSYEKL. V was clipped by 1 base and J by 5 bases, with 11 bases between them. CDR3 residues: CASSQVPGVETQYF. In nucleotides, the CDR3 is TGCGCCAGCAGCCAAGTGCCGGGAGTGGAGACCCAGTACTTC.

The chain employs TRBV28 and TRBJ1-5; 7 nucleotides align to TRBD1. V dropped 6 bases and J dropped 0; count of bases not matched to a gene: 11. Looked up from germline, CDR1 is MDHEN and CDR2 is SYDVKM. The CDR3 is 17 residues long. As DNA, the CDR3 is TGTGCCAGCAGGAAACCCTGGGACAGCAATAGCAATCAGCCCCAGCATTTT. It yields the protein CASRKPWDSNSNQPQHF.

This clonotype came up many times. This chain links TRBV2 with TRBJ2-2, with D perhaps TRBD2 (5 bases). The V gene lost 5 bases and the J gene lost 4 bases, with 11 bases spanning the gap. Germline CDR1 is SNHLY and CDR2 is FYNNEI. CDR3 length: 14 amino acids. CDR3 DNA: TGTGCCAGCAGTATCTCTAGCACCACCGGGGAGCTGTTTTTT. Translation gives CASSISSTTGELFF.

This clonotype was found many times. This sequence joins TRBV6-5 and TRBJ1-3; D may be TRBD1 (6 bases). V was trimmed by 2 bases and J by 2 bases, leaving 19 bases between them. The germline CDR1 and CDR2 sequences are MNHEY and SVGAGI. The CDR3 length is 18 residues. The CDR3 DNA follows: TGTGCCAGCAGTTACGCCATCGACAGGTTGGGTCCTGGAAACACCATATATTTT. It encodes CASSYAIDRLGPGNTIYF.

This clonotype was seen ten or more times. V is TRBV27 and J is TRBJ2-7; maybe TRBD1 (5 bases). There are 14 residues in the CDR3. The germline V gene encodes CDR1 MNHEY and CDR2 SMNVEV (reference sequence). The V end was cut by 2 bases, the J end by 4 bases, with 12 bases between. This chain's CDR3 is CASSLRRSGYEQYF. CDR3 nucleotides: TGTGCCAGCAGTTTAAGACGTTCAGGGTACGAGCAGTACTTC.

This clonotype showed up many times. Here the CDR3 reads CASNDVGSSYEQYF. For the CDR3, the DNA is TGTGCCAGCAACGATGTAGGGAGCTCCTACGAGCAGTACTTC. The chain is built from TRBV7-2 and TRBJ2-7; D is possibly TRBD2 (5 bases). Germline-derived CDR1 and CDR2 are SGHTA and FQGNSA. This CDR3 contains 14 residues. V lost 7 bases, J lost 0 bases, and 13 bases lay in between.

Remarks on this clonotype: A read error is possible here, since a much larger clone lies one base away. This chain joins TRBV28 and TRBJ2-7; 8 positions match TRBD1. CDR3 length: 15 residues. The germline V gene has CDR1 MDHEN and CDR2 SYDVKM. This CDR3 is CASTPAGTGNYEQHF. The CDR3 DNA reads TGTGCCAGCACACCGGCCGGGACAGGTAACTACGAGCAGCACTTC.

This clonotype was seen repeatedly, ten times or more. The CDR3 DNA reads TGTGCCATCAGTTGGGACGGCTACACTGAAGCTTTCTTT. Its protein product is CAISWDGYTEAFF. J is TRBJ1-1 and V is TRBV10-3, with D tentatively TRBD1 (5 bases). The CDR3 has 13 residues. Germline V gene data show CDR1 as ENHRY and CDR2 as SYGVKD. With 5 bases removed from V and 3 bases from J, the gap between germline ends came to 10 bases.

This clonotype was seen many times. The rearrangement uses TRBV7-9 and TRBJ1-5; unclear D gene. In germline, CDR1 is SEHNR, CDR2 FQNEAQ (reference sequence). There are 15 residues in the CDR3. V was shortened by 1 base and J by 0 bases, with 7 bases between the two germline ends. This CDR3 reads CASSLGSLSNQPQHF. CDR3 in DNA: TGTGCCAGCAGCTTAGGATCCCTTAGCAATCAGCCCCAGCATTTT.

This clonotype was seen many times. The J gene is TRBJ2-5, the V gene TRBV2; TRBD2 matches 8 bases. V was pared by 5 bases and J by 1 base, with 3 bases of the junction left unmatched. CDR1 and CDR2 from the germline V gene are SNHLY and FYNNEI. The CDR3 has 14 residues. In DNA, the CDR3 is TGTGCCAGCAGTAGCGGGAGCTTCCAAGAGACCCAGTACTTC. Translating gives CASSSGSFQETQYF. The full variable domain, completed using reference TRBV2 and TRBJ2-5, is EPEVTQTPSHQVTQMGQEVILRCVPISNHLYFYWYRQILGQKVEFLVSFYNNEISEKSEIFDDQFSVERPDGSNFTLKIRSTKLEDSAMYFCASSSGSFQETQYFGPGTRLLVL.

This clonotype was seen at least ten times. The V call is TRBV2, the J call TRBJ2-6; D tentatively fits TRBD1 or TRBD2 (5 bases each). The V and J ends lost 1 base and 1 base respectively, with 11 bases between them. Per germline, CDR1 SNHLY and CDR2 FYNNEI. This CDR3 contains 17 residues. The CDR3 DNA follows: TGTGCCAGCAGTGAAGTGGGACCGACTTCTGGGGCCAACGTCCTGACTTTC. Its protein is CASSEVGPTSGANVLTF.

This clonotype was found many times. The chain recombines TRBV19 with TRBJ1-5, with 7 nucleotides matching TRBD1. The V segment lost 5 bases and the J segment 0 bases; nucleotides outside the gene matches: 13. This CDR3 spans 18 amino acids. The germline V gene encodes CDR1 LNHDA and CDR2 SQIVND (reference sequence). For the CDR3, the DNA is TGTGCCAGTAGTCTCCGCGGGACAGTAACAACTAGCAATCAGCCCCAGCATTTT. Translated, it gives CASSLRGTVTTSNQPQHF.

This clonotype was seen many times. This chain connects TRBV30 to TRBJ2-5; possibly TRBD2 for D (6 bases). V was clipped by 4 bases and J by 9 bases, with 18 bases between them. Germline loops: CDR1 GTSNPN, CDR2 SVGIG (reference sequence). This CDR3 spans 13 amino acids. CDR3 in DNA: TGTGCCTGGATTGGGCGGATCTCGGGGGCCCAGTACTTC. Protein sequence: CAWIGRISGAQYF.

This clonotype has at least ten counts. V usage is TRBV6-2 or TRBV6-3 and J usage is TRBJ1-5; the match to TRBD1 covers 8 bases. Germline CDR1 MNHEY, CDR2 SVGEGT. V lost 5 bases, J lost 2 bases, and 5 bases stayed unmatched. The CDR3 is 15 amino acids. CDR3 protein: CASSGDRGGNQPQHF. In DNA, the CDR3 is TGTGCCAGCAGTGGAGACAGGGGCGGCAATCAGCCCCAGCATTTT.